The entry below gives a single T cell receptor (beta chain) sequence along with its context. Its antigen is not known. The study sequenced cultured CD4+ T cell DNA using the Oncomine TCR Beta short-read assay. MiXCR was run by TCRdb on the PCR reads, yielding one entry per CDR3 protein. The data hold over 10,000 distinct CDR3 sequences, with about 72% observed a single time. These data belong to a study of vaccination and CD4 T cells after COVID-19. Treatment in this sample: roughly 11-day PBMC culture with coronavirus spike peptide pools or control peptides (ViraFEST assay). The J segment lost 6 bases and the V segment lost 3 bases, leaving 5 bases of the junction unmatched. Germline V gives CDR1 DFQATT, CDR2 SNEGSKA (reference sequence). The CDR3 has 14 residues.

The TCR originated in a human donor who had recovered from COVID-19. Sequencing was carried out using CD4+ T cells from blood, cultured in vitro. The gene calls are TRBV20-1 and TRBJ2-1; 10 bases agree with TRBD2. DNA for the CDR3: TGCAGTGCTAGTGGGACTAGCGTGGGCAATGAGCAGTTCTTC. Translated: CSASGTSVGNEQFF.